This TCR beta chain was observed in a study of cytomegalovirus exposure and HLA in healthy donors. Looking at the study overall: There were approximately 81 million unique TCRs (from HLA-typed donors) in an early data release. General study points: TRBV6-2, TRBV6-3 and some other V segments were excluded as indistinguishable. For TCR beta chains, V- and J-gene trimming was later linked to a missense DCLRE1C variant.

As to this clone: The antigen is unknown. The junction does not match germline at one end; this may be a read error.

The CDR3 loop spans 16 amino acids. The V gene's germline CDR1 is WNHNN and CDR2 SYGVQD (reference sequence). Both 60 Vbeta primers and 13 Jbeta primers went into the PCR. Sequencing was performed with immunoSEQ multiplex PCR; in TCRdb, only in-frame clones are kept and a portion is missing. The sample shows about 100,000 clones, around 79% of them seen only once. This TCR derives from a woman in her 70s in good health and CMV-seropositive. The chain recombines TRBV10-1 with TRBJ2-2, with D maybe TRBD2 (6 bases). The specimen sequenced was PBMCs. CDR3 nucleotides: TGCGCCAGCAGTGAGGTTGCGTCCACCTCAACCGGGGGGCTGTTTTTT. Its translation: CASSEVASTSTGGLFF.